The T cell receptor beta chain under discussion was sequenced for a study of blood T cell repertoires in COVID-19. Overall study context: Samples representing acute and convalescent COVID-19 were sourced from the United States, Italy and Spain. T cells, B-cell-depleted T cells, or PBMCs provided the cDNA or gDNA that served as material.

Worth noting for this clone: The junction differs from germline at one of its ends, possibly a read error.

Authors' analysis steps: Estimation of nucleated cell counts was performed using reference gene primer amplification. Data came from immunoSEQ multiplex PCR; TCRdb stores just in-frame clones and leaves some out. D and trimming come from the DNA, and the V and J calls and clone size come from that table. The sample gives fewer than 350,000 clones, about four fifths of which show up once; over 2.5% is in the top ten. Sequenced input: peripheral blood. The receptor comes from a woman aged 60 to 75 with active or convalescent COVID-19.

CDR3 protein: CASSLGRTGPFF. CDR3 nucleotides: TGTGCCAGCAGCTTAGGGCGGACAGGGCCATTTTTT. The chain has TRBV7-9 and TRBJ1-1, with 8 bases fitting TRBD1. CDR1 and CDR2 from the germline V gene are SEHNR and FQNEAQ (reference sequence). This CDR3 has 12 residues.